This T cell receptor beta chain was identified in a study of early T cells in non-severe SARS-CoV-2 infection. Background on the study: The chains were unpaired, and the sequenced material was bulk RNA from unsorted whole blood.

This clonotype was recorded at least ten times. The CDR3 consists of 15 residues. V gave up 4 bases and J gave up 3 bases; unmatched junction bases: 3. In germline, CDR1 is MNHEY, CDR2 SVGAGI. In the library, individual cDNA molecules carried attached unique molecular identifiers. One entry per CDR3 protein results from TCRdb running MiXCR on the 5' RACE reads. Among 45,000 to 55,000 distinct CDR3 sequences listed, roughly 6.2% were seen once. The chain links TRBV6-5 to TRBJ2-2; 9 bases are a match to TRBD1. The specimen was whole blood. The source of this sequence is an adult who was a healthcare worker with PCR-confirmed SARS-CoV-2 infection or an uninfected control (not recorded which). CDR3 coding DNA: TGTGCCAGCAGTTCGGGACAGGGATACACCGGGGAGCTGTTTTTT. It is translated as CASSSGQGYTGELFF.